This T cell receptor (beta chain) was sequenced during a study of T cell changes during pregnancy in multiple sclerosis. The table came from immunoSEQ multiplex PCR; TCRdb's copy has only in-frame clones and leaves some out. There are more than 35,000 clones in the sample; around nine tenths occur only once, and about 6.3% lies in the top ten. Germline CDR1 SGHVS, CDR2 FNYEAQ. CDR3 length: 13 residues. The V gene lost 5 bases and the J gene lost 10 bases, with 15 bases spanning the gap. This rearrangement joins TRBV7-6 to TRBJ2-1; D gene uncertain. The sequence came from a female donor in good health, enrolled as a control in a pregnancy study. This material consisted of CD8+ T cells from peripheral blood mononuclear cells, taken after pregnancy. The CDR3: CASSPFAEVEQFF. The DNA for the CDR3 is TGTGCCAGCAGCCCTTTCGCGGAAGTCGAGCAGTTCTTC.